These T cell receptor beta chains were read from a single sample in a study of shared T cell receptors in the human thymus. The protocol was immunoSEQ multiplex PCR, while the TCRdb copy is restricted to in-frame clones and leaves out a portion. The sample holds a few hundred thousand clones, approximately 95% seen once. Sequenced input: thymocytes. These receptor sequences come from a human donor. Both conserved end residues are trimmed from each CDR3.

>TRBJ1-5|TRBV7-2
ASSLAGQVNQPQH
>TRBJ2-3|TRBV5-4
ASSLVENTGTSGRIDTQY
>TRBJ2-7|TRBV27
ASSKDYLGEQY
>TRBJ1-4|TRBV11-2
ASSLVQGKLF
>TRBJ2-7|TRBV5-6
ASTLEPRGEYEQY
>TRBJ2-7|TRBV4-1
ASSQGEQGLAGDKEQY
>TRBJ1-1|TRBV6-1
ASSEARGNTEAF
>TRBJ2-2|TRBV18
ASSPNRLTGELF
>TRBJ2-7|TRBV10-3
AISEEARLAGRHEQY
>TRBJ2-1|TRBV11-2
ASSLPSYDEQF
>TRBJ2-3|TRBV14
ASSRGVDADTQY
>TRBJ2-1|TRBV11-3
ATRLVDNNEQF
>TRBJ2-3|TRBV19
ASSISGKRTDTQY
>TRBJ1-1|TRBV25-1
ASSLLGSPGDTEAF
>TRBJ2-3|TRBV27
ASSLSARGGGTDTQY
>TRBJ1-4|TRBV19
ASSRGWPNEKLF
>TRBJ2-7|TRBV7-8
ASSLGRDFYEQY
>TRBJ2-1|TRBV7-6
ASSPGLAGEGSYNEQF
>TRBJ1-3|TRBV25-1
ASSRPGNTIY
>TRBJ2-7|TRBV27
ASSLTPANYYEQY
>TRBJ1-1|TRBV27
ASSIGNTEAF
>TRBJ2-3|TRBV2
ASSEYDTDTQY
>TRBJ2-5|TRBV6-1
ASGGLAGEETQY
>TRBJ2-3|TRBV14
ASSQDLGSTDTQY
>TRBJ2-7|TRBV27
ASSPHSYEQY
>TRBJ2-1|TRBV5-4
ASSLAGRRTESYNEQF
>TRBJ2-5|TRBV18
ASDPGLAGPYQETQY
>TRBJ2-1|TRBV5-1
ASSLPISGNLRSSYNEQF
>TRBJ1-4|TRBV15
ATSRGQGFYEKLF
>TRBJ1-2|TRBV10-1
ASSESSRPYGYT
>TRBJ2-3|TRBV12-5
ASGLVGDGWSTDTQY
>TRBJ1-2|TRBV29-1
SVENRDTYGYT
>TRBJ1-5|TRBV7-8
ASSFPGGRGVNQPQH
>TRBJ1-5|TRBV7-8
ASSLEASSNQPQH
>TRBJ1-2|TRBV6-5
ASSYSRALRGGYT